A selection of T cell receptor beta chains follows, all from one sample in a study of HIV-infected patients and healthy controls. TCRdb passed the 5' RACE reads through MiXCR, listing each CDR3 protein once. The sample yields about 17,000 distinct CDR3 sequences, around 5.5% seen once. Sequencing input: blood. All receptors come from an adult in good health. CDR3s include the opening cysteine and the closing phenylalanine or tryptophan. A D gene is named only where the DNA matches it firmly. A row's size may be missing; if present it is once, few, many or a size class.

clone size | J gene | D gene | CDR3 length | V gene | CDR3 protein | CDR3 DNA
medium-sized | TRBJ2-2 | TRBD1 | 18 | TRBV12-3/TRBV12-4 | CASSPVIRDSTNTGELFF | TGTGCCAGCAGTCCCGTAATCCGGGACAGTACCAACACCGGGGAGCTGTTTTTT
many | TRBJ2-5 | . | 15 | TRBV3-1 | CASSQRRPTQETQYF | TGTGCCAGCAGCCAACGTAGACCCACTCAAGAGACCCAGTACTTC
many | TRBJ2-3 | . | 11 | TRBV6-6 | CASSRSDTQYF | TGTGCCAGCAGCCGATCAGATACGCAGTATTTT
. | TRBJ2-5 | TRBD1 | 15 | TRBV12-3/TRBV12-4 | CASRLDRGRVETQYF | TGTGCCAGCAGGCTTGACAGGGGGCGCGTGGAGACCCAGTACTTC
many | TRBJ2-5 | TRBD2 | 15 | TRBV18 | CASSPPSSGGETQYF | TGTGCCAGCTCACCACCGAGTAGCGGGGGAGAGACCCAGTACTTC
many | TRBJ2-1 | . | 17 | TRBV19 | CASSIDLVQGLLDEQFF | TGTGCCAGTAGTATAGATCTAGTCCAGGGACTCCTTGATGAGCAGTTCTTC
many | TRBJ2-3 | TRBD2 | 17 | TRBV11-2 | CASSFGASGYSTDTQYF | TGTGCCAGCAGCTTCGGGGCTAGCGGATATAGCACAGATACGCAGTATTTT
many | TRBJ2-7 | TRBD1 | 15 | TRBV19 | CASSIQGARTYEQYF | TGTGCCAGTAGTATACAGGGGGCTAGGACCTACGAGCAGTACTTC
many | TRBJ1-1 | . | 15 | TRBV6-5 | CASRQAGSLYTEAFF | TGTGCCAGCCGTCAGGCGGGTTCCCTGTACACTGAAGCTTTCTTT
many | TRBJ1-1 | . | 17 | TRBV9 | CASSLHPSGTDRGEAFF | TGTGCCAGCAGCCTACACCCGTCGGGGACCGATAGGGGTGAAGCTTTCTTT